This T cell receptor (beta chain) was sequenced for a study of OX40 agonist ivuxolimab in advanced cancers. Study information: Enrolled patients in dose escalation had cancers that were hepatocellular carcinoma, melanoma, renal cell or head and neck cancer. Partial responses were seen in three patients, one with hepatocellular carcinoma and two with cutaneous melanoma. From roughly 20 to 90 years was the age range, with a mean of around 54 years, and about 78% were male.

Here immunoSEQ multiplex PCR was the method, and the copy in TCRdb shows in-frame clones only, minus some. The sample carries about 90,000 clones, around nine tenths recorded once. Trimming removed 1 base from V and 0 bases from J, with 16 bases in between. The germline CDR1 and CDR2 sequences are MNHEY and SMNVEV (reference sequence). The CDR3 spans 18 residues. Here the sequenced sample was CD4+ or CD8+ T cells sorted from blood, taken in a trial of the OX40 agonist ivuxolimab. This TCR was sampled from an adult with an advanced solid tumor such as melanoma, head and neck, liver or kidney cancer. The chain uses TRBV27 and TRBJ2-1; D unresolved. This CDR3 is CASSLYGNDINSYNEQFF. CDR3 in DNA: TGTGCCAGCAGTTTATATGGCAATGATATTAACTCCTACAATGAGCAGTTCTTC.